This TCR beta chain was captured in a study of shared clonotypes between healthy human individuals (dated by TCRdb to about 2020). Regarding the study in general: Three men and a couple of women, aged 18 to 49 years, made up the cohort. For each donor, three plates each were used for CD4 naive and CD4 memory, two plates were used for CD8 naive, and one plate was used for CD8 memory. The study deeply sequenced blood TCR repertoires of about 5 healthy adults to estimate repertoire size and the extent of clonotype sharing between individuals. To increase sequencing depth and limit assay-specific biases, TCR repertoire library preparation and sequencing were carried out by different laboratories using diverse techniques. Between about 0.8 and 9 billion PBMCs per donor were obtained by leukapheresis.

Remarks on this clone: Its antigen is still unknown. No base-level quality is on record; no much larger clone is a single base apart.

Paper-wide results and their limitations: Compared with non-shared clonotypes, clonotypes shared by all four sorted-subset donors had higher generation probabilities. Estimated clonotype richness was generally larger for naive than for memory subsets. Pairwise subsampling indicated that sequencing depth was expected to affect the degree of clonotype sharing among donors. Sampling was restricted to blood, and TCR repertoires in tissue are likely to differ from TCR repertoires in blood. Across a few donors, roughly 5.4% of naive CD4, roughly 3.8% of naive CD8, roughly 2.3% of memory CD4, and approximately 0.4% of memory CD8 clonotypes were shared. The small number of donors limited the genetic and exposure-history diversity represented. Even with the large sequencing depth, rarefaction of the sorted-subset datasets indicated that sequencing was incomplete.

Trimming removed 0 bases from V and 9 bases from J, leaving 9 bases between the germline ends. Measured from the cysteine to the phenylalanine, the CDR3 is 13 residues long. Only the CDR3 part of the read is kept: 39 bases, read in frame from the first base. The germline V gene provides CDR1 LGHNA and CDR2 YNFKEQ. Using the deep immunoSEQ assay, multiplex PCR amplified TCR CDR3 regions from genomic DNA. Genomic DNA extracted from each cell subset was distributed evenly over all wells of several immunoSEQ 96-well plates, and each plate served as one replicate. For sorted subsets, around 200 ng genomic DNA, equal to tens of thousands of T cell genomes, was loaded into each replicate PCR. Purified libraries were measured with a Qubit 3.0 fluorometer, size-checked on a Bioanalyzer 2100, and measured again with the KAPA Library Quantification kit. Every immunoSEQ 96-well plate was sequenced on a dedicated single-read 150-cycle Illumina NextSeq 550 flow cell. In the source study's methods: The immunoSEQ output contained only junctional sequences without quality scores, so filtering could not match that applied to full-length reads. To assign V/J genes and CDR3, sequences were annotated using PyIR, a Python wrapper for IgBLAST v1.9, with IMGT germline references. Reads were filtered out if the reads had weak V/J assignments (E-value above 1e-6), no CDR3, stop codons, out-of-frame junctions, or ambiguous translated residues. A V3J clonotype was defined by an identical inferred V gene, J gene, and CDR3 amino acid sequence. Percentage overlap between repertoires was calculated by dividing the number of shared unique clonotypes by the size of the smaller repertoire. Repertoire richness was assessed with RTK rarefaction, the Chao1 estimator, and Recon v2.1 estimates of unobserved clonotypes. Generation probabilities for all TCRbeta clonotypes obtained by the gDNA method from a handful of donors were computed using OLGA. This immuneACCESS table, as held by TCRdb, lists in-frame sequences with V and J called but not all clones. Of the missing ones, under half trace to an unresolved V gene in checked studies; the others have no known cause. V and J calls plus clone size are reproduced from that table; the DNA served to infer D and trimming. The sample contains 2.3 million or so clones, about 92% of them found a single time. Clones ranked in the top ten supply under 0.45% of the sample.

The donors were healthy, HIV-negative adults with no recently reported acute infections or vaccinations. All donors were Caucasian adults living in Nashville, Tennessee, USA. CD4+ T cells were enriched by magnetic negative selection, after which naive cells were positively selected on CD45RA and the negative fraction was taken as the memory subset. Blood was collected by leukapheresis, and PBMCs were isolated by Ficoll-Histopaque density gradient centrifugation and then cryopreserved in liquid nitrogen vapor phase. Analytical flow cytometry was used to check the purity and quantity of each magnetically sorted T cell population. From each sorted fraction, genomic DNA was isolated and quantified by UV absorbance on a Nanodrop 2000c.

The sequence joins TRBV4-2 to TRBJ2-1, with no confidently assigned D gene. The receptor was derived from a man between 18 and 29 years old in good health. Some clones in this sample may be carry-over from other donors' samples. The specimen sequenced was naive CD4+ T cells from PBMCs. The cell subset or site label here, explained by the study, means: CD45RA+ positively selected. The DNA sequence is as follows: TGTGCCAGCAGCCAAGATCTAGGTTCTGAGCAGTTCTTC. It translates to CASSQDLGSEQFF.